Listed here are 29 T cell receptor beta chains from one sample, sequenced in a study of cytomegalovirus exposure and HLA in healthy donors (dated 2017 in TCRdb). Library prep was done by the immunoSEQ multiplex PCR assay. Sourced from immuneACCESS, this table was stored by TCRdb with only in-frame sequences that have V and J called. A share of the clones is absent; for the studies checked, an unresolved V gene accounts for under half, and the remainder has no known explanation. Present in this sample are 65,000 or so clones, just under 95% of which were seen just once. The leading ten clones occupy 4% to 5.5% of the sample. The material sequenced was PBMCs. The receptors here all came from a man aged 18 to 29 in good health and CMV-seropositive.

The CDR3: CASSEHRRSNQPQHF. DNA for the CDR3: TGTGCCAGCAGTGAACACAGGAGAAGCAATCAGCCCCAGCATTTT. The chain recombines TRBV6-1 with TRBJ1-5, with D tentatively TRBD1 (5 bases). Trimming left V 2 bases short and J 1 base short, with 9 bases between. This CDR3 is built from 15 residues. Germline V lookup: CDR1 MNHNS, CDR2 SASEGT.

This clone came up once. The chain uses TRBV14 and TRBJ1-2, with D unresolved. Germline CDR1 and CDR2: SGHDN and FVKESK. Between the trimmed V and J ends, which lost 0 bases and 3 bases, there was a span of 8 bases. The CDR3 runs to 14 residues. CDR3 nucleotides: TGTGCCAGCAGCCAAGACCGCAGGCACTATGGCTACACCTTC. Translating it yields CASSQDRRHYGYTF.

The chain carries TRBV9 and TRBJ2-3; 8 positions agree with TRBD2. Germline-derived CDR1 and CDR2 are SGDLS and YYNGEE. The CDR3 is made up of 17 amino acids. V was clipped by 4 bases and J by 5 bases; unmatched bases: 15. The CDR3 here is CASSFTSGGARVDTQYF. CDR3 bases: TGTGCCAGCAGCTTCACCAGCGGGGGTGCCCGGGTAGATACGCAGTATTTT.

CDR3 sequence reads: CASSLALQVGTEAFF. The CDR3 coding sequence is TGTGCCAGCAGCTTAGCCCTACAGGTTGGCACTGAAGCTTTCTTT. The gene calls are TRBV28 and TRBJ1-1; D possibly corresponds to TRBD1 (5 bases). Germline CDR1 reads MDHEN; CDR2 reads SYDVKM. V lost 6 bases and J lost 4, with 18 bases in between. The CDR3 is made up of 15 amino acids.

The rearrangement links TRBV7-2 to TRBJ1-4; 8 bases are a match to TRBD1. Germline V CDR1 and CDR2: SGHTA, FQGNSA. The CDR3 has 17 amino acids. Trimming took 2 bases from V and 4 from J; bases not matched to a gene: 9. The CDR3 loop reads CASSLIGRTGSNEKLFF. In DNA form, the CDR3 reads TGTGCCAGCAGCTTAATTGGGCGGACAGGGAGTAATGAAAAACTGTTTTTT.

The chain joins TRBV28 to TRBJ1-4; D is ambiguous. CDR1 and CDR2 (germline): MDHEN, SYDVKM. Trimming shortened V by 5 bases and J by 0 bases, and 13 bases separated the two germline ends. The CDR3 loop spans 16 amino acids. CDR3 sequence reads: CASSLLAFATNEKLFF. Here the CDR3 DNA reads TGTGCCAGCAGTCTTTTGGCTTTTGCAACTAATGAAAAACTGTTTTTT.

The chain combines TRBV11-2 with TRBJ2-7, with a tentative D call TRBD1 (5 bases). The CDR3 totals 16 residues. Germline CDR1 is SGHAT and CDR2 is FQNNGV. Trimming cost V 5 bases and J 5 bases, with 22 bases left between them. CDR3 sequence: CASSASQGPYVNEQYF. CDR3 sequence (DNA): TGTGCCAGCAGCGCTAGTCAGGGTCCTTATGTAAACGAGCAGTACTTC.

This clone was seen a handful of times. The J gene is TRBJ1-2, the V gene TRBV21-1; the D call of TRBD1 is as the table states it, not checked on the DNA. TRBV21-1 is assigned pseudogene status. This CDR3 spans 14 amino acids. The DNA for the CDR3 is TGTGCCAGCAGCGTCCGGACAGGGGACTATGGCTACACCTTC. Translation: CASSVRTGDYGYTF.

Points on this clone: The sample has other DNA sequences that encode this CDR3 too. CDR3 nucleotide sequence: TGCGCCAGCAGCCAAGATCGAACAAGCTACAATGAGCAGTTCTTC. Amino acid sequence: CASSQDRTSYNEQFF. The rearrangement joins TRBV4-3 to TRBJ2-1; D ambiguous. This CDR3 spans 15 amino acids. The V gene lost 0 bases and the J gene lost 3 bases, with 9 bases spanning the gap. Germline values: CDR1 LGHNA, CDR2 YSLEER.

V usage is TRBV6-5 and J usage is TRBJ1-1; 9 nucleotides match TRBD1. After removal of 6 bases from V and 11 bases from J, the junction contained 7 bases not matched to a gene. The germline V gene has CDR1 MNHEY and CDR2 SVGAGI. CDR3 length equals 12 residues. CDR3 loop: CASRLGQGNAFF. Written as DNA, the CDR3 is TGTGCCAGCAGGCTGGGACAGGGCAATGCTTTCTTT.

This clone was seen only a few times. The chain joins TRBV18 to TRBJ2-7; D is ambiguous. The V end was cut by 0 bases, the J end by 5 bases, with 17 bases between. The germline V gene encodes CDR1 KGHSH and CDR2 LQKENI. The CDR3 has 16 amino acids. CDR3 DNA sequence: TGTGCCAGCTCACCACCGGAGATCGGGTATCTCCACGAGCAGTACTTC. It translates to CASSPPEIGYLHEQYF.

This chain connects TRBV6-1 to TRBJ1-1; a possible D gene is TRBD1 (6 bases). The CDR3 loop spans 14 amino acids. Germline V gene sequence: CDR1 MNHNS, CDR2 SASEGT. V shed 8 bases and J shed 3 bases, with 16 bases lying between them. CDR3: CASARLGADTEAFF. The CDR3 nucleotides read TGTGCCAGCGCCCGATTGGGGGCTGACACTGAAGCTTTCTTT.

The V gene is TRBV6-6, the J gene TRBJ1-3, with 7 nucleotides matching TRBD1. CDR3 length: 15 amino acids. The V gene end was trimmed by 7 bases and the J gene end by 4 bases; junction bases not matched to a gene: 10. Germline lookup yields CDR1 MNHNY and CDR2 SVGAGI (reference sequence). The CDR3 reads CASTPSTGPGNTIYF. CDR3 nucleotide sequence: TGTGCCAGCACCCCCTCGACAGGGCCCGGAAACACCATATATTTT.

V usage is TRBV29-1 and J usage is TRBJ2-5; TRBD2 matches at 11 bases. The CDR3 has 13 amino acids. The V segment lost 8 bases and the J segment 4 bases; nucleotides outside the gene matches: 6. CDR1 and CDR2 (germline): SQVTM, ANQGSEA. The CDR3, as DNA: TGCAGCACGACTAGCGGGATACGAGAGACCCAGTACTTC. Translation: CSTTSGIRETQYF.

The chain has TRBV7-3 and TRBJ2-1; perhaps TRBD1 as D (5 bases). The V gene lost 1 base and the J gene lost 10 bases, with 17 bases spanning the gap. Germline loops: CDR1 SGHTA, CDR2 FQGTGA. CDR3 length equals 15 residues. The CDR3 coding sequence is TGTGCCAGCAGCTTAAACCCGAGTTGGGGCGAGGAGCAGTTCTTC. This gives the protein CASSLNPSWGEEQFF.

J is TRBJ2-2 and V is TRBV27; no clear D gene. The CDR3 covers 15 residues. The germline V gene has CDR1 MNHEY and CDR2 SMNVEV (reference sequence). V was cut by 0 bases and J by 1 base, with 6 bases left in between. The CDR3 loop is CASSLSRWNTGELFF. CDR3 coding DNA: TGTGCCAGCAGTTTATCTCGGTGGAACACCGGGGAGCTGTTTTTT.

This clone was observed a single time. The chain has TRBV6-1 and TRBJ2-7; D unclear. This CDR3 comprises 13 residues. Germline CDR1 and CDR2: MNHNS and SASEGT. Deletions cut 4 bases from V and 4 bases from J, with 11 bases between. This chain's CDR3 is CASSGTGYYEQYF. Written as DNA, the CDR3 is TGTGCCAGCAGTGGTACCGGGTATTACGAGCAGTACTTC.

The chain combines TRBV11-3 with TRBJ1-3, with 9 bases that match TRBD1. The CDR3 is 15 amino acids. CDR1 and CDR2 (germline): SGHNT, YENEEA. V was clipped by 8 bases and J by 4 bases; unmatched bases: 9. CDR3 sequence: CASRRTGGSGNTIYF. CDR3 coding DNA: TGTGCCAGCCGAAGAACAGGGGGCTCAGGAAACACCATATATTTT. The variable domain in full, completed from reference TRBV11-3 and TRBJ1-3, reads EAGVVQSPRYKIIEKKQPVAFWCNPISGHNTLYWYLQNLGQGPELLIRYENEEAVDDSQLPKDRFSAERLKGVDSTLKIQPAELGDSAVYLCASRRTGGSGNTIYFGEGSWLTVV.

This chain uses TRBV15 with TRBJ2-3; 13 bases are a match to TRBD2. This CDR3 is 17 amino acids long. J was trimmed by 2 bases and V by 5 bases; bases with no gene match: 7. Germline CDR1 is LNHNV and CDR2 is YYDKDF (reference sequence). CDR3 nucleotide sequence: TGTGCCACCAGCGTAGGAGGACTAGCGGGGGACACAGATACGCAGTATTTT. Its protein is CATSVGGLAGDTDTQYF.

This chain uses TRBV29-1 with TRBJ1-1; possibly TRBD1 for D (6 bases). Trimming left V 2 bases short and J 3 bases short, with 25 bases between. The CDR3 has 18 amino acids. Looked up from germline, CDR1 is SQVTM and CDR2 is ANQGSEA. The CDR3 DNA follows: TGCAGCGTTGAACCGGGACACCGTAAGATCCTTCGGGACACTGAAGCTTTCTTT. Its translation: CSVEPGHRKILRDTEAFF.

V gene TRBV4-3 combines with J gene TRBJ1-3, with 9 bases aligning to TRBD1. The CDR3 is 16 amino acids. The V segment lost 4 bases and the J segment 9 bases; nucleotides outside the gene matches: 13. The V gene's germline CDR1 is LGHNA and CDR2 YSLEER. CDR3 loop: CASSPQGALGLATIYF. The CDR3 DNA sequence: TGCGCCAGCAGCCCACAGGGGGCGCTTGGGCTGGCCACCATATATTTT.

The rearrangement links TRBV6-6 to TRBJ2-5; no clear D gene. Germline V gene data show CDR1 as MNHNY and CDR2 as SVGAGI (reference sequence). The CDR3 spans 13 residues. Trimming shortened V by 6 bases and J by 5 bases, and 13 bases separated the two germline ends. DNA for the CDR3: TGTGCCAGCAGGCCCCCACAGCAGGAGACCCAGTACTTC. Protein: CASRPPQQETQYF.

This chain uses TRBV28 with TRBJ2-7, with D maybe TRBD2 (6 bases). The V gene lost 11 bases and the J gene lost 5 bases, with 19 bases spanning the gap. CDR1 is MDHEN and CDR2 is SYDVKM in the germline V gene. The CDR3 totals 13 residues. CDR3 residues: CAGRRGGGDEQYF. The CDR3 coding sequence is TGTGCCGGCCGTCGGGGCGGCGGGGACGAGCAGTACTTC.

The chain uses TRBV6-1 and TRBJ2-1; D call uncertain. The CDR3 contains 15 residues. Germline lookup yields CDR1 MNHNS and CDR2 SASEGT. The V end was cut by 8 bases, the J end by 2 bases, with 16 bases between. CDR3 sequence reads: CASSEAATPYNEQFF. The CDR3 DNA reads as TGTGCCAGCTCTGAGGCGGCTACTCCCTACAATGAGCAGTTCTTC.

The CDR3: CASSVPGTGVRGYTF. DNA for the CDR3: TGTGCCAGCAGCGTTCCCGGGACAGGGGTCCGGGGCTACACCTTC. The V and J genes are TRBV9 and TRBJ1-2, with 10 bases lining up with TRBD1. The ends lost 2 bases at V and 8 bases at J; junction bases unmatched: 9. CDR3 size: 15 residues. Looked up from germline, CDR1 is SGDLS and CDR2 is YYNGEE.

The rearrangement joins TRBV6-5 to TRBJ2-7; 12 positions match TRBD2. There are 15 residues in the CDR3. CDR1 is MNHEY and CDR2 is SVGAGI in the germline V gene. V was clipped by 5 bases and J by 4 bases; unmatched bases: 6. This CDR3 is CASSPGLAGGYEQYF. The CDR3 nucleotides read TGTGCCAGCAGTCCGGGACTAGCGGGTGGTTACGAGCAGTACTTC.

This clone occurred once. The rearrangement uses TRBV19 and TRBJ1-1; weak D call: TRBD1 (6 bases). The CDR3 is 15 amino acids. The germline V and J ends were trimmed by 7 bases and 1 base, with 16 bases remaining between them. The germline CDR1 and CDR2 sequences are LNHDA and SQIVND (reference sequence). The chain's CDR3 is CASIPRTGRNTEAFF. CDR3 sequence (DNA): TGTGCCAGTATCCCCCGAACAGGGAGGAACACTGAAGCTTTCTTT. Complete variable domain (other parts from reference TRBV19 and TRBJ1-1): DGGITQSPKYLFRKEGQNVTLSCEQNLNHDAMYWYRQDPGQGLRLIYYSQIVNDFQKGDIAEGYSVSREKKESFPLTVTSAQKNPTAFYLCASIPRTGRNTEAFFGQGTRLTVV.

This chain uses TRBV18 with TRBJ1-2; TRBD1 matches at 8 bases. CDR1 is KGHSH, CDR2 LQKENI, per germline. The CDR3 sequence is 13 residues long. After removal of 3 bases from V and 6 bases from J, the junction contained 3 bases not matched to a gene. The CDR3 coding sequence is TGTGCCAGCTCACCCGACAGGGGAGATGGCTACACCTTC. Its translation: CASSPDRGDGYTF.

The V gene is TRBV29-1, the J gene TRBJ2-1, with TRBD1 matching over 10 bases. The CDR3 has 16 residues. V was pared by 6 bases and J by 2 bases, with 10 bases of the junction left unmatched. The germline gives CDR1 SQVTM, CDR2 ANQGSEA. The DNA of the CDR3 is TGCAGCGTCGCCAGACAGGGGGCGATTACCTACAATGAGCAGTTCTTC. Translation gives CSVARQGAITYNEQFF.